Listed here are 14 T cell receptor beta chains from one sample, sequenced in a study of T cell responses to AZD1222 COVID-19 vaccine. Clones were read by immunoSEQ multiplex PCR, and TCRdb kept only the in-frame ones, dropping some. The table has more than 85,000 clones, about 90% seen once. The sample consisted of peripheral blood, taken on day 0 of AZD1222 vaccination. These receptors originate from an adult in good health.

This rearrangement joins TRBV6-5 to TRBJ1-6, with no clear D. The germline V and J ends were trimmed by 2 bases and 7 bases, with 3 bases remaining between them. The germline gives CDR1 MNHEY, CDR2 SVGAGI. The CDR3 contains 12 residues. CDR3 amino acids: CASSYVNSPLHF. CDR3 nucleotides: TGTGCCAGCAGTTACGTAAATTCACCCCTCCACTTT.

This clone was detected only a few times. The rearrangement links TRBV11-1 to TRBJ2-1; D is unclear. This CDR3 region has 13 residues. Looked up from germline, CDR1 is SGHAT and CDR2 is FQDESV (reference sequence). Trimming cost V 1 base and J 4 bases, with 5 bases left between them. CDR3 nucleotides: TGTGCCAGCAGCTTAGAGAGGTACAATGAGCAGTTCTTC. Protein: CASSLERYNEQFF.

The gene calls are TRBV27 and TRBJ2-7; TRBD1 matches at 9 bases. This CDR3 comprises 12 residues. Trimming cost V 6 bases and J 6 bases; bases outside gene matches: 3. The germline V gene has CDR1 MNHEY and CDR2 SMNVEV (reference sequence). The CDR3 DNA follows: TGTGCCAGCAGGCCGACAGGGGGCGAGCAGTACTTC. It yields the protein CASRPTGGEQYF.

The CDR3, as DNA: TGTGCCAGCAGTCTCGCCCCTTGGGGGACTGAAGCTTTCTTT. This translates into CASSLAPWGTEAFF. The chain links TRBV6-5 to TRBJ1-1; the D gene is possibly TRBD1 (5 bases). This CDR3 region has 14 residues. Trimming removed 5 bases from V and 5 bases from J, with 15 bases in between. Germline V gives CDR1 MNHEY, CDR2 SVGAGI.

This clone was seen only once. The chain employs TRBV5-1 and TRBJ1-4; tentative D call: TRBD1 (6 bases). V was cut by 4 bases and J by 4 bases, with 11 bases left in between. Germline assignment: CDR1 SGHRS and CDR2 YFSETQ. There are 14 residues in the CDR3. In DNA, the CDR3 is TGCGCCAGCAGCCCTGGACAGCTTAATGAAAAACTGTTTTTT. This codes for CASSPGQLNEKLFF.

V is TRBV15 and J is TRBJ1-1; no definite D call. CDR1 and CDR2 from the germline V gene are LNHNV and YYDKDF (reference sequence). Trimming cost V 1 base and J 1 base, with 10 bases left between them. This CDR3 contains 15 residues. CDR3 bases: TGTGCCACCAGCAGAGGCTACAGTGCGAACACTGAAGCTTTCTTT. Translating gives CATSRGYSANTEAFF.

The chain carries TRBV28 and TRBJ1-2, with D uncertain. V was shortened by 3 bases and J by 5 bases, with 7 bases between the two germline ends. In germline, CDR1 is MDHEN, CDR2 SYDVKM. The CDR3 loop spans 12 amino acids. The CDR3 DNA sequence: TGTGCCAGCAGTTTCGATGGGTATGGCTACACCTTC. Amino acid sequence: CASSFDGYGYTF.

V usage is TRBV5-8 and J usage is TRBJ2-2; 9 bases are shared with TRBD1. Germline V gives CDR1 SGHTS, CDR2 YDEGEE. The V gene end was trimmed by 2 bases and the J gene end by 6 bases; junction bases not matched to a gene: 8. There are 16 residues in the CDR3. CDR3 protein: CASSFPGTGRSGELFF. The CDR3 region has the DNA TGTGCCAGCAGCTTTCCCGGGACAGGGCGGTCCGGGGAGCTGTTTTTT. The variable domain in full, with the rest retrieved from reference TRBV5-8 and TRBJ2-2, is EAGVTQSPTHLIKTRGQQATLRCSPISGHTSVYWYQQALGLGLQFLLWYDEGEERNRGNFPPRFSGRQFPNYSSELNVNALELEDSALYLCASSFPGTGRSGELFFGEGSRLTVL.

This clone appeared a single time. The chain is built from TRBV30 and TRBJ1-4; D possibly corresponds to TRBD1 (5 bases). V gave up 3 bases and J gave up 5 bases, with 16 bases separating them. Germline V gene sequence: CDR1 GTSNPN, CDR2 SVGIG (reference sequence). This CDR3 contains 15 residues. CDR3 region: CAWSPGSGGNEKLFF. In DNA form, the CDR3 reads TGTGCCTGGAGCCCGGGGTCGGGGGGGAATGAAAAACTGTTTTTT.

This clone appeared a single time. This rearrangement joins TRBV9 to TRBJ1-1, with D tentatively TRBD1 (6 bases). The germline gives CDR1 SGDLS, CDR2 YYNGEE. The CDR3 spans 14 residues. Trimming removed 2 bases at V and 2 bases at J, with 10 bases between. This chain's CDR3 is CASSVGGANTEAFF. Written as DNA, the CDR3 is TGTGCCAGCAGCGTCGGGGGGGCAAACACTGAAGCTTTCTTT.

This sequence joins TRBV7-8 and TRBJ2-4, with 7 bases lining up with TRBD1. CDR1 and CDR2 from the germline V gene are SGHVS and FQNEAQ. CDR3 length equals 17 residues. V lost 0 bases to trimming and J lost 0 bases; unmatched junction nucleotides: 5. The CDR3 DNA sequence: TGTGCCAGCAGCTTAGCGAGGGGACAGCTAGCCAAAAACATTCAGTACTTC. Amino acids: CASSLARGQLAKNIQYF.

The rearrangement links TRBV28 to TRBJ2-5; maybe TRBD2 (5 bases). Trimming removed 6 bases from V and 2 bases from J, with 13 bases in between. CDR1 is MDHEN, CDR2 SYDVKM, per germline. This CDR3 contains 14 residues. The CDR3 DNA is TGTGCCAGCAGGGACGGGATGCTACAAGAGACCCAGTACTTC. This codes for CASRDGMLQETQYF. Filled out from reference TRBV28 and TRBJ2-5, the complete variable domain reads DVKVTQSSRYLVKRTGEKVFLECVQDMDHENMFWYRQDPGLGLRLIYFSYDVKMKEKGDIPEGYSVSREKKERFSLILESASTNQTSMYLCASRDGMLQETQYFGPGTRLLVL.

The rearrangement joins TRBV6-1 to TRBJ1-4; D is ambiguous. This CDR3 contains 16 residues. The V end was cut by 4 bases, the J end by 1 base, with 13 bases between. The germline gives CDR1 MNHNS, CDR2 SASEGT. The chain's CDR3 is CASSVVLDRTNEKLFF. CDR3 sequence (DNA): TGTGCCAGCAGTGTGGTGCTCGATCGAACTAATGAAAAACTGTTTTTT.

This chain links TRBV9 with TRBJ1-1; tentatively, D is TRBD1 (6 bases). The CDR3 has 15 residues. Germline-derived CDR1 and CDR2 are SGDLS and YYNGEE. V lost 0 bases and J 1 base, leaving 10 bases between the germline ends. The CDR3: CASSVEGHGNTEAFF. CDR3 DNA sequence: TGTGCCAGCAGCGTAGAGGGACACGGGAACACTGAAGCTTTCTTT.